The clone carrying this T cell receptor beta chain appeared once. Its antigen remains unknown. This entry comes from a study of OX40 agonist ivuxolimab in advanced cancers. Whole-study results and caveats: Also present in some nonresponders was a low level of normalized T-cell clonal expansion.

V lost 2 bases to trimming and J lost 3 bases, with 7 bases between them. CDR1 and CDR2 (germline): MNHNY, SVGAGI (reference sequence). The CDR3 runs 13 residues. Sequencing used immunoSEQ multiplex PCR; TCRdb keeps in-frame clones, though not all of them. The sample consists of over 60,000 clones, 91% of them appearing once. Specimen: CD4+ or CD8+ T cells sorted from blood, collected in a trial of the OX40 agonist ivuxolimab. The receptor was isolated from an adult with an advanced solid tumor such as melanoma, head and neck, liver or kidney cancer. The V and J genes are TRBV6-6 and TRBJ1-2; D is unresolved. The CDR3 region has the DNA TGTGCCAGCAGTTACCTCAGCCACTATGGCTACACCTTC. It encodes CASSYLSHYGYTF.